These T cell receptor beta chains were read from a single sample in a study of vaccination and CD4 T cells after COVID-19. MiXCR was run by TCRdb on the PCR reads, yielding one entry per CDR3 protein. The sample has about 14,000 distinct CDR3 sequences; around 50% are singletons. For these TCRs, the target antigens are not known. The source material was CD4+ T cells from blood, cultured in vitro. These receptors all come from a human donor who had recovered from COVID-19. CDR3s include the opening cysteine and the closing phenylalanine or tryptophan. D genes are given only for firm matches. Clone size is shown for a subset of rows, as once, few, many or a class of expanded clone.

DNA,CDR3,size,J,D,V,length
TGTGCCAGCCGAGTGGAGGTAACAGGGACTCAGCCCCAGCATTTT,CASRVEVTGTQPQHF,few,TRBJ1-5,-,TRBV2,15
TGTGCCAGTTCCGGGGTCCTTGGCTACACCTTC,CASSGVLGYTF,-,TRBJ1-2,-,TRBV28,11
TGCAGTGCTAGTAGAAGGGCAGGGGGTAGGGACGAGCAGTACTTC,CSASRRAGGRDEQYF,-,TRBJ2-7,TRBD1,TRBV20-1,15
TGTGCCAGCAGCTTAATCCCCACACCGTGGACGAGGGGAGATACGCAGTATTTT,CASSLIPTPWTRGDTQYF,-,TRBJ2-3,-,TRBV11-3,18
TGTGCCTTCAGAAGTAGGGCCCCCGGGAGCAATCAGCCCCAGCATTTT,CAFRSRAPGSNQPQHF,few,TRBJ1-5,-,TRBV30,16
TGTGCCAGCAGCTTAGCCCGACGGGCCAGCGGGAGGGCCTTAGACGAGCAGTACTTC,CASSLARRASGRALDEQYF,-,TRBJ2-7,TRBD2,TRBV7-6,19
TGTGCCAGCAGCAGGGCCACCAGTTACGAGCAGTACTTC,CASSRATSYEQYF,-,TRBJ2-7,-,TRBV21-1,13
TGCAGTGCTAGCCGGGGCGAGGACACTGAAGCTTTCTTT,CSASRGEDTEAFF,few,TRBJ1-1,-,TRBV20-1,13
TGTGCCATCAGTGAGTCGGGGGACGGCCAAGGGACCCAGTACTTC,CAISESGDGQGTQYF,-,TRBJ2-5,-,TRBV10-3,15
TGCGCCAGCAGCTTGGAGGGCAGGGGGCACACTGAAGCTTTCTTT,CASSLEGRGHTEAFF,medium-sized,TRBJ1-1,TRBD1,TRBV5-1,15
TGCAGTGCTCGCCTAGCGGGCAGCTCCTACAATGAGCAGTTCTTC,CSARLAGSSYNEQFF,large,TRBJ2-1,TRBD2,TRBV20-1,15